The next 7 T cell receptor beta chains were all read from a single sample in a study of cytomegalovirus exposure and HLA in healthy donors. It was with 60 Vbeta and 13 Jbeta primers that the PCR ran. Method: immunoSEQ multiplex PCR; TCRdb's copy keeps in-frame clones and lacks some. The sample holds 200,000 to 300,000 clones, approximately 84% seen once. The sample was PBMCs. These TCRs come from a woman aged 40 to 50 in good health and CMV-seropositive.

The chain uses TRBV7-2 and TRBJ2-3; D is undetermined. The CDR3 has 13 amino acids. The V gene lost 5 bases and the J gene lost 7 bases, with 13 bases spanning the gap. Germline V gives CDR1 SGHTA, CDR2 FQGNSA. The CDR3 spells CASSDSGANTQYF. CDR3 DNA sequence: TGTGCCAGCAGCGACTCCGGCGCAAATACGCAGTATTTT.

J is TRBJ2-3 and V is TRBV4-1; D not resolved. Germline V lookup: CDR1 MGHRA, CDR2 YSYEKL. CDR3 length: 16 amino acids. The ends were cut back, 1 base at V and 2 bases at J, with 13 bases in the middle. CDR3: CASSQVSVLDTDTQYF. In DNA, the CDR3 is TGCGCCAGCAGCCAAGTATCAGTCCTAGACACAGATACGCAGTATTTT.

The gene calls are TRBV13 and TRBJ2-3; D perhaps matches TRBD1 (6 bases). CDR1 is PRHDT, CDR2 FYEKMQ, per germline (reference sequence). The CDR3 extends over 15 amino acids. The V gene lost 5 bases and the J gene lost 0 bases, with 12 bases spanning the gap. CDR3 in amino acids: CASSLRDTSTDTQYF. DNA for the CDR3: TGTGCCAGCAGCCTTCGGGACACAAGCACAGATACGCAGTATTTT. Complete variable domain (other parts from reference TRBV13 and TRBJ2-3): AAGVIQSPRHLIKEKRETATLKCYPIPRHDTVYWYQQGPGQDPQFLISFYEKMQSDKGSIPDRFSAQQFSDYHSELNMSSLELGDSALYFCASSLRDTSTDTQYFGPGTRLTVL.

The V call is TRBV2, the J call TRBJ2-3, with 8 bases aligning to TRBD1. The V segment lost 8 bases and the J segment 1 base; nucleotides outside the gene matches: 5. The length of the CDR3 is 14 residues. The germline V gene encodes CDR1 SNHLY and CDR2 FYNNEI. CDR3 residues: CASPQGQGTDTQYF. CDR3 sequence (DNA): TGTGCCAGCCCTCAGGGACAGGGCACAGATACGCAGTATTTT.

The CDR3 loop reads CASRGTGVPYNEQFF. CDR3 nucleotides: TGTGCCAGCAGGGGGACAGGTGTACCCTACAATGAGCAGTTCTTC. V is TRBV27 and J is TRBJ2-1; 8 bases line up with TRBD1. The V gene end was trimmed by 6 bases and the J gene end by 2 bases; junction bases not matched to a gene: 6. The CDR3 is 15 amino acids. Germline V lookup: CDR1 MNHEY, CDR2 SMNVEV (reference sequence).

The rearrangement joins TRBV9 to TRBJ2-1; D remains unclear. The CDR3 is made up of 16 amino acids. CDR1 is SGDLS, CDR2 YYNGEE, per germline. Trimming removed 0 bases at V and 0 bases at J, with 10 bases between. DNA for the CDR3: TGTGCCAGCAGCGTAGATCCAAAGAGCTCCTACAATGAGCAGTTCTTC. As protein: CASSVDPKSSYNEQFF.

This clone appeared once. The J gene is TRBJ2-5, the V gene TRBV2; D is unresolved. The V end lost 8 bases, the J end lost 3 bases, and 16 bases lay between the germline ends. CDR3 length equals 14 residues. Germline values: CDR1 SNHLY, CDR2 FYNNEI. For the CDR3, the DNA is TGTGCCAGCGATAGGAACGCAGGAAAAGAGACCCAGTACTTC. It specifies CASDRNAGKETQYF.